These 25 T cell receptor beta chains originate from one sample sequenced in a study of shared clonotypes between healthy human individuals. TCRdb's table, derived via immunoSEQ multiplex PCR, lists solely in-frame clones and lacks some. The sample has over a million clones; roughly 96% are singletons. Source material: naive CD4+ T cells sorted from blood. Specified subset: CD45RA+ positively selected. The receptors shown here come from a man aged 25-45 years in good health.

The chain recombines TRBV18 with TRBJ2-7; 7 nucleotides align to TRBD1. Germline CDR1 KGHSH, CDR2 LQKENI. The CDR3 runs to 14 residues. V trimming: 6 bases; J trimming: 5 bases; junction bases outside the gene matches: 10. The CDR3 loop reads CASSPTPTGDEQYF. The CDR3 region has the DNA TGTGCCAGCTCGCCAACCCCCACAGGGGACGAGCAGTACTTC.

This chain connects TRBV7-2 to TRBJ2-7; D remains unclear. Trimming took off 3 bases at V and 1 base at J, with 7 bases between the two ends. Germline V gene lookup returns CDR1 SGHTA and CDR2 FQGNSA. This CDR3 spans 13 amino acids. CDR3 protein: CASSFPESYEQYF. Written as DNA, the CDR3 is TGTGCCAGCAGCTTTCCGGAGTCCTACGAGCAGTACTTC.

The CDR3 spells CASCSRAPGQPQHF. The CDR3 nucleotides are TGTGCCAGCTGCTCCAGGGCGCCGGGTCAGCCCCAGCATTTT. This chain uses TRBV25-1 with TRBJ1-5, with a weak D call TRBD1 (5 bases). This CDR3 is 14 amino acids long. The germline CDR1 and CDR2 sequences are MGHDK and SYGVNS. With 8 bases removed from V and 6 bases from J, the gap between germline ends came to 17 bases.

Turning to this clone: This same CDR3 is encoded by further DNA sequences in the sample. This chain links TRBV7-2 with TRBJ2-5, with 8 bases matching TRBD1. CDR3 length: 15 amino acids. Germline loops: CDR1 SGHTA, CDR2 FQGNSA. V lost 1 base, J lost 3 bases, and 4 bases stayed unmatched. CDR3 in DNA: TGTGCCAGCAGCTTAGGCCAGGGGGCGAAAGAGACCCAGTACTTC. It specifies CASSLGQGAKETQYF.

J is TRBJ2-3 and V is TRBV19; D is unclear. The V end lost 5 bases, the J end lost 0 bases, and 9 bases lay between the germline ends. The CDR3 runs to 14 residues. Germline CDR1 reads LNHDA; CDR2 reads SQIVND (reference sequence). The DNA for the CDR3 is TGTGCCAGTAGTCGTAGAGTTAGCACAGATACGCAGTATTTT. It translates to CASSRRVSTDTQYF. The complete variable domain, with remaining parts taken from reference TRBV19 and TRBJ2-3, reads DGGITQSPKYLFRKEGQNVTLSCEQNLNHDAMYWYRQDPGQGLRLIYYSQIVNDFQKGDIAEGYSVSREKKESFPLTVTSAQKNPTAFYLCASSRRVSTDTQYFGPGTRLTVL.

This chain links TRBV18 with TRBJ2-1; unclear D gene. Trimming cost V 2 bases and J 9 bases, with 11 bases left between them. The CDR3 extends over 13 amino acids. Germline CDR1 and CDR2: KGHSH and LQKENI. The CDR3 spells CASSPGREIEQFF. In nucleotides, the CDR3 is TGTGCCAGCTCACCAGGAAGAGAAATTGAGCAGTTCTTC.

This clone showed up just once. This rearrangement joins TRBV6-1 to TRBJ1-1; D is uncertain. V was trimmed by 5 bases and J by 5 bases, leaving 15 bases between them. The germline V gene encodes CDR1 MNHNS and CDR2 SASEGT. The CDR3 has 14 amino acids. CDR3 DNA sequence: TGTGCCAGCAGTACCCGGACCATCGGAACTGAAGCTTTCTTT. Its protein is CASSTRTIGTEAFF.

This chain connects TRBV14 to TRBJ2-3, with 7 nucleotides matching TRBD1. Germline lookup yields CDR1 SGHDN and CDR2 FVKESK. J was trimmed by 0 bases and V by 4 bases; bases with no gene match: 4. There are 15 residues in the CDR3. The CDR3 nucleotides are TGTGCCAGCAGCCGACAGGGTACGAGCACAGATACGCAGTATTTT. Protein product: CASSRQGTSTDTQYF.

This chain joins TRBV19 and TRBJ2-7; 11 positions agree with TRBD1. J was trimmed by 3 bases and V by 4 bases; bases with no gene match: 5. The CDR3 is made up of 15 amino acids. CDR1 LNHDA and CDR2 SQIVND come from the germline V gene (reference sequence). This chain's CDR3 is CASSTSGTGGYEQYF. The CDR3 DNA sequence: TGTGCCAGTAGTACTTCCGGGACAGGGGGCTACGAGCAGTACTTC.

V is TRBV6-4 and J is TRBJ2-3; D perhaps matches TRBD1 (6 bases). The germline CDR1 and CDR2 sequences are MRHNA and SNTAGT. The CDR3 is 15 residues long. The ends were cut back, 0 bases at V and 4 bases at J, with 11 bases in the middle. CDR3 protein: CASSDSGRGSDTQYF. The CDR3 region has the DNA TGTGCCAGCAGTGACTCGGGCAGGGGATCAGATACGCAGTATTTT.

The chain links TRBV6-5 to TRBJ1-1, with D unclear. This CDR3 comprises 15 residues. With 7 bases removed from V and 1 base from J, the gap between germline ends came to 16 bases. The germline gives CDR1 MNHEY, CDR2 SVGAGI. CDR3 nucleotides: TGTGCCAGCACCCTTACAGCCCTCCCGAACACTGAAGCTTTCTTT. This translates into CASTLTALPNTEAFF.

J is TRBJ1-1 and V is TRBV14, with TRBD1 identical over 7 bases. The trim removed 2 bases at V and 2 bases at J, leaving 11 bases unmatched. In germline, CDR1 is SGHDN, CDR2 FVKESK. The CDR3 length is 17 residues. The CDR3 reads CASSQWVRTGPNTEAFF. The CDR3 DNA reads TGTGCCAGCAGCCAATGGGTCCGGACAGGACCCAACACTGAAGCTTTCTTT.

With respect to this clone: The same CDR3 can be traced to other DNA sequences in this sample. The J gene is TRBJ1-5, the V gene TRBV6-5, with 9 nucleotides matching TRBD1. Losses at the gene ends were 2 bases for V and 4 bases for J; bases not matched to a gene: 0. CDR1 is MNHEY, CDR2 SVGAGI, per germline. The CDR3 covers 14 residues. The CDR3 sequence is CASSYGTGNQPQHF. CDR3 DNA: TGTGCCAGCAGTTACGGGACAGGGAATCAGCCCCAGCATTTT.

The CDR3 loop is CASRPRANSNQPQHF. Written as DNA, the CDR3 is TGTGCCAGCAGGCCACGGGCGAACAGCAATCAGCCCCAGCATTTT. This sequence joins TRBV27 and TRBJ1-5; D is uncertain. This CDR3 contains 15 residues. The ends were cut back, 6 bases at V and 1 base at J, with 13 bases in the middle. Germline V lookup: CDR1 MNHEY, CDR2 SMNVEV (reference sequence).

The CDR3 coding sequence is TGTGCCAGCAGTGAAGAGGTCATGAACACTGAAGCTTTCTTT. Translated, it gives CASSEEVMNTEAFF. The chain joins TRBV2 to TRBJ1-1; no clear D. Germline values: CDR1 SNHLY, CDR2 FYNNEI. The CDR3 is 14 residues long. The V and J ends lost 1 base and 0 bases respectively, with 6 bases between them.

The rearrangement links TRBV6-5 to TRBJ2-3; D not resolved. V dropped 0 bases and J dropped 5 bases, with 9 bases sitting between them. Per the germline V gene, CDR1 is MNHEY and CDR2 is SVGAGI. This CDR3 has 14 amino acids. The CDR3 region is CASSYSPPGDTQYF. The CDR3 region has the DNA TGTGCCAGCAGTTACTCTCCTCCGGGAGATACGCAGTATTTT.

The rearrangement uses TRBV5-8 and TRBJ2-1; 11 bases line up with TRBD2. CDR1 and CDR2 from the germline V gene are SGHTS and YDEGEE. V dropped 5 bases and J dropped 4; count of bases not matched to a gene: 5. The CDR3 extends over 15 amino acids. The DNA of the CDR3 is TGTGCCAGCAGTCCGGGACTAGCGGAATACAATGAGCAGTTCTTC. Its translation: CASSPGLAEYNEQFF.

This clone was recorded once. This rearrangement joins TRBV27 to TRBJ2-2; 10 positions agree with TRBD1. Germline V lookup: CDR1 MNHEY, CDR2 SMNVEV (reference sequence). The CDR3 consists of 12 residues. Trimming cost V 3 bases and J 13 bases; bases outside gene matches: 2. CDR3 nucleotide sequence: TGTGCCAGCAGTTTCCGGGACAGGGGGCTGTTTTTT. This translates into CASSFRDRGLFF.

This sequence joins TRBV28 and TRBJ2-3; D might be TRBD2 (6 bases). CDR3 length: 17 residues. The V and J ends lost 1 base and 0 bases respectively, with 14 bases between them. From germline, CDR1 is MDHEN and CDR2 SYDVKM. In nucleotides, the CDR3 is TGTGCCAGCAGTTTATTAGCGGAACACCCTAGCACAGATACGCAGTATTTT. Residues: CASSLLAEHPSTDTQYF.

CDR3 residues: CASSFDRDRGQETQYF. The DNA of the CDR3 is TGTGCCAGCAGCTTTGACAGGGACAGGGGGCAAGAGACCCAGTACTTC. J is TRBJ2-5 and V is TRBV7-8; 11 bases fit TRBD1. In germline, CDR1 is SGHVS, CDR2 FQNEAQ. The CDR3 is 16 amino acids. After removal of 3 bases from V and 2 bases from J, the junction contained 5 bases not matched to a gene.

The chain has TRBV6-5 and TRBJ2-1, with no clear D. The CDR3 has 13 residues. Trimming took off 6 bases at V and 2 bases at J, with 8 bases between the two ends. The V gene's germline CDR1 is MNHEY and CDR2 SVGAGI. The CDR3 DNA is TGTGCCAGCAGGGGATCAGCCTACAATGAGCAGTTCTTC. Translated: CASRGSAYNEQFF.

The V call is TRBV18, the J call TRBJ2-7, with 11 positions matching TRBD2. This CDR3 has 17 residues. With 1 base clipped from V and 3 bases from J, the junction kept 8 bases outside the gene matches. Germline loops: CDR1 KGHSH, CDR2 LQKENI. The CDR3 DNA reads as TGTGCCAGCTCACCACGTACGGGACTAGCGGACCACTACGAGCAGTACTTC. Its translation is CASSPRTGLADHYEQYF.

V is TRBV4-3 and J is TRBJ2-7, with D hard to call. Trimming shortened V by 1 base and J by 5 bases, and 18 bases separated the two germline ends. Germline V gives CDR1 LGHNA, CDR2 YSLEER. The CDR3 totals 16 residues. The CDR3 DNA is TGCGCCAGCAGCCAAGGGGCGGCAACTCGCCGGGACGAGCAGTACTTC. Translated: CASSQGAATRRDEQYF.

The chain couples TRBV7-2 to TRBJ2-2; TRBD2 agrees at 9 bases. The V gene's germline CDR1 is SGHTA and CDR2 FQGNSA. The CDR3 extends over 16 amino acids. Germline trimming cut 1 base from V and 4 bases from J; bases unmatched to any gene: 4. Here the CDR3 reads CASSLGAGGITGELFF. In DNA, the CDR3 is TGTGCCAGCAGCTTAGGGGCGGGAGGGATCACCGGGGAGCTGTTTTTT. Drawing the rest from reference TRBV7-2 and TRBJ2-2, the complete variable domain is GAGVSQSPSNKVTEKGKDVELRCDPISGHTALYWYRQSLGQGLEFLIYFQGNSAPDKSGLPSDRFSAERTGGSVSTLTIQRTQQEDSAVYLCASSLGAGGITGELFFGEGSRLTVL.

V is TRBV6-1 and J is TRBJ2-1; the D gene is possibly TRBD2 (6 bases). The CDR3 has 12 amino acids. Looked up from germline, CDR1 is MNHNS and CDR2 is SASEGT. Between the trimmed V and J ends, which lost 4 bases and 8 bases, there was a span of 9 bases. CDR3 region: CASSVKRDEQFF. The CDR3 coding sequence is TGTGCCAGCAGTGTTAAGCGGGATGAGCAGTTCTTC.